This is a list of T cell receptor beta chains from one sample in a study of beta chain features in type 1 diabetes. The protocol was immunoSEQ multiplex PCR, while the TCRdb copy is restricted to in-frame clones and leaves out a portion. The table includes some 150,000 clones, 40% to 60% detected once. Sequences were obtained from Tregs from blood. The receptors were sampled from a man between 18 and 29 years old in good health. CDR3s include the opening cysteine and the closing phenylalanine or tryptophan. A D gene is named only where the DNA matches it firmly. Size tells how often a clone was seen (once, few, many) or the class of an expanded clone, and some rows leave it out.

clone_size	v_call	j_call	d_call	cdr3_aa	cdr3_nt
few	TRBV7-3	TRBJ2-3	-	CASSSGLITDTQYF	TGTGCCAGCAGCTCGGGACTCATCACAGATACGCAGTATTTT
few	TRBV15	TRBJ2-5	-	CATSRDNQETQYF	TGTGCCACCAGCAGAGATAACCAAGAGACCCAGTACTTC
few	TRBV15	TRBJ1-2	-	CATSRVPPPGFGYTF	TGTGCCACCAGCAGAGTACCCCCGCCGGGTTTTGGCTACACCTTC
-	TRBV19	TRBJ1-1	TRBD1	CASTLQGWNTEAFF	TGTGCCAGTACCTTACAGGGGTGGAACACTGAAGCTTTCTTT
-	TRBV5-7	TRBJ1-4	-	CASSLVTVKEKLFF	TGTGCCAGCAGCTTGGTTACAGTGAAGGAAAAACTGTTTTTT
few	TRBV6-6	TRBJ1-4	-	CASSYLGRAEKLFF	TGTGCCAGCAGTTACCTGGGGCGAGCTGAAAAACTGTTTTTT
few	TRBV10-3	TRBJ1-2	TRBD1	CAISDPQGQGGRGYTF	TGTGCCATCAGTGACCCCCAAGGACAGGGAGGAAGAGGCTACACCTTC
few	TRBV23-1	TRBJ2-7	-	CASSQSWAFKAGIYEQYF	TGCGCCAGCAGTCAATCATGGGCCTTTAAGGCGGGAATCTACGAGCAGTACTTC
few	TRBV30	TRBJ2-3	TRBD2	CAWTHPWTSGRAREGTQYF	TGTGCCTGGACCCACCCTTGGACTAGCGGGAGGGCCAGAGAGGGTACGCAGTATTTT
-	TRBV11-2	TRBJ2-5	-	CASSFRGHQETQYF	TGTGCCAGCAGCTTTAGGGGTCACCAAGAGACCCAGTACTTC
-	TRBV29-1	TRBJ2-7	-	CSVGGTVYEQYF	TGCAGCGTTGGCGGCACCGTATACGAGCAGTACTTC
few	TRBV29-1	TRBJ2-1	TRBD2	CSASASGDSSYNEQFF	TGCAGCGCTTCAGCTAGCGGGGACAGCTCCTACAATGAGCAGTTCTTC
-	TRBV5-1	TRBJ2-2	-	CASSFQVTTGELFF	TGCGCCAGCAGCTTCCAAGTCACAACCGGGGAGCTGTTTTTT
-	TRBV6-1	TRBJ2-1	TRBD1	CASSRQGVFYNEQFF	TGTGCCAGCAGCAGACAGGGGGTTTTCTACAATGAGCAGTTCTTC
few	TRBV7-2	TRBJ2-5	-	CASSSGRLLRQETQYF	TGTGCCAGCAGCTCTGGCAGACTCCTTCGCCAAGAGACCCAGTACTTC
-	TRBV20-1	TRBJ1-2	-	CSAGLNYGYTF	TGCAGTGCGGGCCTTAACTATGGCTACACCTTC
few	TRBV7-9	TRBJ2-7	-	CASSQQTSTNHEQYF	TGTGCCAGCAGCCAACAGACATCCACAAACCACGAGCAGTACTTC
-	TRBV7-3	TRBJ2-1	TRBD2	CASSPPPGGGPYNEQFF	TGTGCCAGCAGCCCTCCCCCGGGAGGGGGTCCCTACAATGAGCAGTTCTTC
few	TRBV5-4	TRBJ2-7	-	CASSQKEDYEQYF	TGTGCCAGCAGCCAAAAGGAGGACTACGAGCAGTACTTC
-	TRBV6-6	TRBJ1-6	-	CASSGGTGWNSPLHF	TGTGCCAGCAGTGGGGGCACAGGGTGGAATTCACCCCTCCACTTT